This T cell receptor beta chain was sequenced during a study of identifying expanded T cells in peripheral blood. Study-level points and caveats: Roughly two-week clone count variance significantly increased as total template count grew.

This table comes from immunoSEQ multiplex PCR, and its TCRdb copy is limited to in-frame clones, with some not included. The data show under 150,000 clones, approximately 86% seen once. Healthy donors had no documented immune events, such as infections, while sampled. This clone was found once. Its target is unknown. Germline V gene data show CDR1 as SGHTA and CDR2 as FQGTGA. J was trimmed by 0 bases and V by 1 base; bases with no gene match: 2. This CDR3 contains 16 residues. The rearrangement links TRBV7-3 to TRBJ2-2; TRBD1 matches 7 bases. Sequencing used blood. This sequence was found in a person aged 18 to 75 in good health. The CDR3 DNA reads TGTGCCAGCAGCTTAAGGGGGACAGCGAACACCGGGGAGCTGTTTTTT. Its protein product is CASSLRGTANTGELFF.